Here is one TCR beta chain with its context. The sample originates from a study of control samples from healthy donors and cancer patients. The germline V gene has CDR1 MDHEN and CDR2 SYDVKM. CDR3 length equals 15 residues. V shed 4 bases, J shed 4 bases, and the junction held 7 bases outside the gene matches. TCRdb keeps only in-frame clones here, not all; method: immunoSEQ multiplex PCR. The sample shows 400,000 to 500,000 clones, about 93% of them seen only once. This sequence originates from a man in his forties or fifties with head and neck cancer. The chain combines TRBV28 with TRBJ1-5; 7 bases fit TRBD1. The sequenced sample was PBMCs. CDR3 residues: CASSSGQASNQPQHF. CDR3 DNA: TGTGCCAGCAGTTCCGGACAGGCCTCGAATCAGCCCCAGCATTTT.